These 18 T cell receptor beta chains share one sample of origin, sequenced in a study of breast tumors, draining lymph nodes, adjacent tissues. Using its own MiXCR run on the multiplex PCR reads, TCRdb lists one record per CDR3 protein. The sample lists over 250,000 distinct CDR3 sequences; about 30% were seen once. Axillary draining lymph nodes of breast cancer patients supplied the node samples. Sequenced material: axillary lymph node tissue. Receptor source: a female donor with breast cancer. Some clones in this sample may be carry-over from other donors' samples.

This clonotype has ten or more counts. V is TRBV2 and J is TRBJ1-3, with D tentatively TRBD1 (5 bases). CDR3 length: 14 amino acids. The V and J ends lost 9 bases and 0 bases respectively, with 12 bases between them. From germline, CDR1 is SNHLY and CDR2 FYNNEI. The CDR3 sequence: CASLMGGSGNTIYF. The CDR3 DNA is TGTGCCAGTCTGATGGGGGGCTCTGGAAACACCATATATTTT.

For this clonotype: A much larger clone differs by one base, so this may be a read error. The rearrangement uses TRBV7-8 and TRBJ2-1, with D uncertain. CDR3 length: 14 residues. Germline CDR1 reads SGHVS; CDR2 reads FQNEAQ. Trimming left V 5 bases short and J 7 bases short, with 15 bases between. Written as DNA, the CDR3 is TGTGCCAGCAGCCCTAGTACGTGGAGAAATGAGCAGTTCTTC. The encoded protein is CASSPSTWRNEQFF.

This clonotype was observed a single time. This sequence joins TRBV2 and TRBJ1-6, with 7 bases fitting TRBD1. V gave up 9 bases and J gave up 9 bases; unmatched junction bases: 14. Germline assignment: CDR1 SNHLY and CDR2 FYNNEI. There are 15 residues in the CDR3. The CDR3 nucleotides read TGTGCCAGTACCATTTACAGGGGCCGGAGTTCACCCCTCCACTTT. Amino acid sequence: CASTIYRGRSSPLHF.

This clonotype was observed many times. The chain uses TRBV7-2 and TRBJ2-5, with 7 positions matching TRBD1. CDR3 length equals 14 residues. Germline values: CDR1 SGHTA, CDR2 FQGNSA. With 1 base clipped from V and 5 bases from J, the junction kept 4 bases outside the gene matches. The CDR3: CASSLGQGYETQYF. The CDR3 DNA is TGTGCCAGCAGCTTAGGACAGGGTTATGAGACCCAGTACTTC. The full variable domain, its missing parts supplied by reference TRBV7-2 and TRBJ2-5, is GAGVSQSPSNKVTEKGKDVELRCDPISGHTALYWYRQSLGQGLEFLIYFQGNSAPDKSGLPSDRFSAERTGGSVSTLTIQRTQQEDSAVYLCASSLGQGYETQYFGPGTRLLVL.

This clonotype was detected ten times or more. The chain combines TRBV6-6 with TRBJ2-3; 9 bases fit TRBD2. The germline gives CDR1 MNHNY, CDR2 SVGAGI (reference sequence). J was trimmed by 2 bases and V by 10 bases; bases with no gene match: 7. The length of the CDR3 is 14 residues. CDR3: CATSSGRNTDTQYF. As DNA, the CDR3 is TGTGCCACCTCAAGCGGGAGGAACACAGATACGCAGTATTTT.

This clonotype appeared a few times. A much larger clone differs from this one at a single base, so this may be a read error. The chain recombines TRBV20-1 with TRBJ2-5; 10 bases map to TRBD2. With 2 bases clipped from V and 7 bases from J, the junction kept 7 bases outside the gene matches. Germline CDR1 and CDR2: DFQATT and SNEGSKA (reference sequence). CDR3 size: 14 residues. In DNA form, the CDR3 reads TGCAGTGCTAGACTAGCGGGAGTCTCAGCGACCCAGTACTTC. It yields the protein CSARLAGVSATQYF.

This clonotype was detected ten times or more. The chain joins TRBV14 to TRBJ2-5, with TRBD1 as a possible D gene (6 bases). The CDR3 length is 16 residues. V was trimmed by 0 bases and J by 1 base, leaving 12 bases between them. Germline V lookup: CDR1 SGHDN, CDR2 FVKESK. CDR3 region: CASSQDRDNFQETQYF. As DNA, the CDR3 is TGTGCCAGCAGCCAAGACCGGGACAACTTCCAAGAGACCCAGTACTTC. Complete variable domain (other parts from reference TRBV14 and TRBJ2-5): EAGVTQFPSHSVIEKGQTVTLRCDPISGHDNLYWYRRVMGKEIKFLLHFVKESKQDESGMPNNRFLAERTGGTYSTLKVQPAELEDSGVYFCASSQDRDNFQETQYFGPGTRLLVL.

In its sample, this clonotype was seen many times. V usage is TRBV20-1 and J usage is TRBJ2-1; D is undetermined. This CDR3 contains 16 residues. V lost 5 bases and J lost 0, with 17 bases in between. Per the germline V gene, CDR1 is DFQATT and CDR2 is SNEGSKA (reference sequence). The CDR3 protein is CSASSGWTSSYNEQFF. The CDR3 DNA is TGCAGTGCTTCAAGTGGGTGGACCAGCTCCTACAATGAGCAGTTCTTC.

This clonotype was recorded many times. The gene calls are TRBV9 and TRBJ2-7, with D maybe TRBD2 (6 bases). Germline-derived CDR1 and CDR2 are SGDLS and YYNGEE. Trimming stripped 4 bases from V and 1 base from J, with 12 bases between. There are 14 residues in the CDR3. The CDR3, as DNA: TGTGCCAGCAGCCGCGCGGGAACTTCCTACGAGCAGTACTTC. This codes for CASSRAGTSYEQYF.

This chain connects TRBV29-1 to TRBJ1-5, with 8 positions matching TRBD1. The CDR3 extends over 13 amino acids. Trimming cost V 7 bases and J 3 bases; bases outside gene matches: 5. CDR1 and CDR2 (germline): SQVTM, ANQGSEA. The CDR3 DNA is TGCAGCGGAGGGACAGGCTACAATCAGCCCCAGCATTTT. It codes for CSGGTGYNQPQHF.

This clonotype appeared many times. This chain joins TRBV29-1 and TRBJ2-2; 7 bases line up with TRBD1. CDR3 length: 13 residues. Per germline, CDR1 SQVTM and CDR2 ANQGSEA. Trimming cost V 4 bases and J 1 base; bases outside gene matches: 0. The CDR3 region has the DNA TGCAGCGTTGGACAGGGGAACACCGGGGAGCTGTTTTTT. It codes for CSVGQGNTGELFF.

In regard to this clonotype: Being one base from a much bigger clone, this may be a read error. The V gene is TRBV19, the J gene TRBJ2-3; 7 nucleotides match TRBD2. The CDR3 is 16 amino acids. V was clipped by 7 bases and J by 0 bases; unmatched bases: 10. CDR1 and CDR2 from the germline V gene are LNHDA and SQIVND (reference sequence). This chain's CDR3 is CASNPPTSSSTDTQYF. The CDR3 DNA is TGTGCCAGTAATCCTCCGACTAGCTCTAGCACAGATACGCAGTATTTT.

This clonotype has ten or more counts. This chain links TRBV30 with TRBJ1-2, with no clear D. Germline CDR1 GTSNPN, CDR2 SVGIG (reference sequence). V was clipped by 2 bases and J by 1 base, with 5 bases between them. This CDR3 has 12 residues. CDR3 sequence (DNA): TGTGCCTGGAGTAGCGATAACTATGGCTACACCTTC. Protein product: CAWSSDNYGYTF.

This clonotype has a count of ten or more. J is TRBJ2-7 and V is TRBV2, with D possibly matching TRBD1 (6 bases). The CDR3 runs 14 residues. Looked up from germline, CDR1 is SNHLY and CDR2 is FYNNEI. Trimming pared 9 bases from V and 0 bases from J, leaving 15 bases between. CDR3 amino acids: CASLDRDNSYEQYF. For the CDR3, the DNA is TGTGCCAGTCTCGACCGGGACAACTCCTACGAGCAGTACTTC.

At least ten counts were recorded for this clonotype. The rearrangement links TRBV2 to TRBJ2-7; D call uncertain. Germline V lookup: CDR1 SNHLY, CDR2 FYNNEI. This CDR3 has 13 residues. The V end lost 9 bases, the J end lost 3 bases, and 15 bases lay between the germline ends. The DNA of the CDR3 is TGTGCCAGTTCGCTTCCCAATAGCTACGAGCAGTACTTC. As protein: CASSLPNSYEQYF.

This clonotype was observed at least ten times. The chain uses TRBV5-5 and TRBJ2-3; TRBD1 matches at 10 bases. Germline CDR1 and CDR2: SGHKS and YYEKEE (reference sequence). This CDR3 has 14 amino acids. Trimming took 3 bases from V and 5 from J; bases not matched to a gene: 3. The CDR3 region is CASSWGTGVDTQYF. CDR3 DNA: TGTGCCAGCAGCTGGGGGACAGGGGTAGATACGCAGTATTTT.

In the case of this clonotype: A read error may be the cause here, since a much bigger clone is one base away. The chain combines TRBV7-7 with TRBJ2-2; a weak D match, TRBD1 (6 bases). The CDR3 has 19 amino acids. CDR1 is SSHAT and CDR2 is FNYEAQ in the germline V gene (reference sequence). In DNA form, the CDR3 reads TGTGCTAGCAGCTTAGGACGGGACAACCCTGGGGGTAGCCCCGGGGAGCTGTTTTTT. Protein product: CASSLGRDNPGGSPGELFF.

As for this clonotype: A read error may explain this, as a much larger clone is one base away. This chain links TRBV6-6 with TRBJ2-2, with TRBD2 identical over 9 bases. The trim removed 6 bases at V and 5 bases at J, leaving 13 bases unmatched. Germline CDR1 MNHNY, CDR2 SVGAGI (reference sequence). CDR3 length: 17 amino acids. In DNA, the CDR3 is TGTGCCAGCAGCCACGGTGGCGGGAGGGCGAGAACCGGGGAGCTGTTTTTT. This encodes CASSHGGGRARTGELFF.